These 27 T cell receptor beta chains came from one sample sequenced in a study of OX40 agonist ivuxolimab in advanced cancers. The table came from immunoSEQ multiplex PCR; TCRdb's copy has only in-frame clones and leaves some out. The profile shows roughly 80,000 clones, around 80% of them singletons. The sequences come from CD4+ or CD8+ T cells sorted from blood, collected in a trial of the OX40 agonist ivuxolimab. The source of these receptors is an adult with an advanced solid tumor such as melanoma, head and neck, liver or kidney cancer.

This clone was counted a single time. The chain joins TRBV6-1 to TRBJ2-3, with D unclear. This CDR3 is built from 11 residues. V lost 8 bases, J lost 4 bases, and 7 bases lay in between. Germline CDR1 is MNHNS and CDR2 is SASEGT. The CDR3 nucleotides are TGTGCCAGCGGGTTGGCAGATACGCAGTATTTT. This gives the protein CASGLADTQYF.

This chain connects TRBV27 to TRBJ2-1, with 7 bases fitting TRBD1. Looked up from germline, CDR1 is MNHEY and CDR2 is SMNVEV (reference sequence). With 3 bases clipped from V and 5 bases from J, the junction kept 13 bases outside the gene matches. This CDR3 has 17 amino acids. CDR3 in DNA: TGTGCCAGCAGTTTTCTAACAGGGGCATGGAGCGACAATGAGCAGTTCTTC. Protein product: CASSFLTGAWSDNEQFF.

This clone is a singleton in its sample. This chain connects TRBV30 to TRBJ1-2, with D unclear. The germline V and J ends were trimmed by 0 bases and 4 bases, with 9 bases remaining between them. Germline CDR1 is GTSNPN and CDR2 is SVGIG (reference sequence). The CDR3 consists of 13 residues. CDR3 nucleotides: TGTGCCTGGAGTGTTGGGGAAGGCTATGGCTACACCTTC. Translated, it gives CAWSVGEGYGYTF.

This clone turned up a few times. This sample also contains other DNA sequences that code for the same CDR3. The CDR3 coding sequence is TGTGCCAGTAGTATAAGTGGAACAGGGGTTCAGCCCCAGCATTTT. It encodes CASSISGTGVQPQHF. V and J are TRBV19 and TRBJ1-5, with 7 bases fitting TRBD1. Germline loops: CDR1 LNHDA, CDR2 SQIVND (reference sequence). The V gene end was trimmed by 2 bases and the J gene end by 6 bases; junction bases not matched to a gene: 7. The CDR3 consists of 15 residues. The full variable domain, rest sourced from reference TRBV19 and TRBJ1-5, is DGGITQSPKYLFRKEGQNVTLSCEQNLNHDAMYWYRQDPGQGLRLIYYSQIVNDFQKGDIAEGYSVSREKKESFPLTVTSAQKNPTAFYLCASSISGTGVQPQHFGDGTRLSIL.

CDR3 DNA sequence: TGTGCCACCGGCCGTTGGGGGGACGACACCGGGGAGCTGTTTTTT. It specifies CATGRWGDDTGELFF. The V gene is TRBV19, the J gene TRBJ2-2; tentative D call: TRBD2 (6 bases). This CDR3 region has 15 residues. Germline CDR1 reads LNHDA; CDR2 reads SQIVND (reference sequence). V lost 10 bases and J lost 3, with 18 bases in between.

This clone turned up a few times. This chain links TRBV9 with TRBJ2-7; D gene uncertain. The V end lost 0 bases, the J end lost 2 bases, and 12 bases lay between the germline ends. Germline-derived CDR1 and CDR2 are SGDLS and YYNGEE. CDR3 length equals 15 residues. The CDR3 spells CASSVGDGLTYEQYF. CDR3 DNA: TGTGCCAGCAGCGTAGGTGACGGGTTAACCTACGAGCAGTACTTC.

V gene TRBV28 combines with J gene TRBJ1-2, with TRBD1 identical over 9 bases. Trimming cost V 5 bases and J 11 bases; bases outside gene matches: 9. This CDR3 is built from 13 residues. Germline CDR1 and CDR2: MDHEN and SYDVKM. CDR3 nucleotides: TGTGCCAGCAGTCTAGAGGACGGGACAGGGTACACCTTC. Translated, it gives CASSLEDGTGYTF.

This clone showed up just a few times. The chain carries TRBV5-1 and TRBJ2-7; TRBD2 agrees at 7 bases. The CDR3 loop spans 15 amino acids. The ends lost 0 bases at V and 0 bases at J; junction bases unmatched: 3. The germline V gene has CDR1 SGHRS and CDR2 YFSETQ. The CDR3 coding sequence is TGCGCCAGCAGCTTGGCCGGGGGGAGCTCCTACGAGCAGTACGTC. Protein sequence: CASSLAGGSSYEQYV.

The chain combines TRBV9 with TRBJ2-1; D gene unclear. From germline, CDR1 is SGDLS and CDR2 YYNGEE. The CDR3 extends over 16 amino acids. V dropped 2 bases and J dropped 0 bases, with 12 bases sitting between them. The CDR3 loop is CASSVFGGSSYNEQFF. CDR3 coding DNA: TGTGCCAGCAGCGTTTTTGGCGGAAGCTCCTACAATGAGCAGTTCTTC. The entire variable domain, with the rest obtained from reference TRBV9 and TRBJ2-1, is as follows: DSGVTQTPKHLITATGQRVTLRCSPRSGDLSVYWYQQSLDQGLQFLIQYYNGEERAKGNILERFSAQQFPDLHSELNLSSLELGDSALYFCASSVFGGSSYNEQFFGPGTRLTVL.

This clone was detected a few times. This sequence joins TRBV6-5 and TRBJ2-3; TRBD2 aligns across 8 bases. Germline loops: CDR1 MNHEY, CDR2 SVGAGI. V gave up 6 bases and J gave up 4 bases; unmatched junction bases: 6. CDR3 size: 14 residues. CDR3 nucleotides: TGTGCCAGCAGACCGGGGGGGCGGCCAGATACGCAGTATTTT. This encodes CASRPGGRPDTQYF.

The rearrangement joins TRBV20-1 to TRBJ2-2; D gene uncertain. Germline CDR1 DFQATT, CDR2 SNEGSKA (reference sequence). CDR3 length: 10 residues. Trimming left V 7 bases short and J 6 bases short, with 6 bases between. For the CDR3, the DNA is TGCAGTGAAGAGGCCGGGGAGCTGTTTTTT. Translation gives CSEEAGELFF.

The chain joins TRBV6-4 to TRBJ2-1; TRBD2 agrees at 8 bases. J was trimmed by 3 bases and V by 0 bases; bases with no gene match: 4. Germline V gene data show CDR1 as MRHNA and CDR2 as SNTAGT. The CDR3 is 16 amino acids. CDR3 protein: CASSDSARGDYNEQFF. In nucleotides, the CDR3 is TGTGCCAGCAGTGACTCGGCGCGGGGGGACTACAATGAGCAGTTCTTC.

The chain joins TRBV2 to TRBJ2-7; 10 nucleotides align to TRBD1. This CDR3 has 15 residues. Trimming removed 6 bases from V and 3 bases from J; junction bases left unmatched: 8. CDR1 and CDR2 from the germline V gene are SNHLY and FYNNEI. For the CDR3, the DNA is TGTGCCAGCAGCGTCCGGGACAGGGGAAACTACGAGCAGTACTTC. Translation gives CASSVRDRGNYEQYF.

This chain connects TRBV28 to TRBJ2-2; the D is unclear. Germline V lookup: CDR1 MDHEN, CDR2 SYDVKM. The CDR3 totals 14 residues. The germline V and J ends were trimmed by 2 bases and 1 base, with 5 bases remaining between them. CDR3 loop: CASSLPRNTGELFF. CDR3 sequence (DNA): TGTGCCAGCAGTTTACCCAGGAACACCGGGGAGCTGTTTTTT.

V usage is TRBV5-1 and J usage is TRBJ2-5; 7 nucleotides line up with TRBD1. Trimming at V came to 0 bases and at J to 5 bases, leaving 16 bases not matched to a gene. The germline CDR1 and CDR2 sequences are SGHRS and YFSETQ. The CDR3 covers 18 residues. The CDR3 region is CASSLGPGQVLRGETQYF. The DNA of the CDR3 is TGCGCCAGCAGCTTGGGACCCGGACAGGTTCTCAGGGGGGAGACCCAGTACTTC. The whole variable domain, filled in from reference TRBV5-1 and TRBJ2-5, reads KAGVTQTPRYLIKTRGQQVTLSCSPISGHRSVSWYQQTPGQGLQFLFEYFSETQRNKGNFPGRFSGRQFSNSRSEMNVSTLELGDSALYLCASSLGPGQVLRGETQYFGPGTRLLVL.

This chain uses TRBV6-1 with TRBJ1-2, with 11 bases identical to TRBD1. V trimming: 7 bases; J trimming: 5 bases; junction bases outside the gene matches: 3. The CDR3 consists of 13 residues. Germline V gives CDR1 MNHNS, CDR2 SASEGT. CDR3 sequence reads: CASKDRGLYGYTF. CDR3 sequence (DNA): TGTGCCAGCAAGGACAGGGGGCTTTATGGCTACACCTTC.

This rearrangement joins TRBV7-2 to TRBJ1-2; tentatively, D is TRBD1 (5 bases). This CDR3 has 15 amino acids. The germline gives CDR1 SGHTA, CDR2 FQGNSA. Trimming shortened V by 3 bases and J by 2 bases, and 13 bases separated the two germline ends. The CDR3 nucleotides read TGTGCCAGCAGCTTTGCAGGGACTTCCAACTATGGCTACACCTTC. It codes for CASSFAGTSNYGYTF.

This clone has ten or more counts. V gene TRBV6-5 combines with J gene TRBJ1-1, with D possibly matching TRBD1 (5 bases). This CDR3 spans 11 amino acids. Trimming cost V 11 bases and J 1 base, with 8 bases left between them. The germline CDR1 and CDR2 sequences are MNHEY and SVGAGI. The CDR3 sequence: CAGQANTEAFF. CDR3 sequence (DNA): TGTGCCGGACAAGCGAACACTGAAGCTTTCTTT.

The J gene is TRBJ1-2, the V gene TRBV7-2, with 7 bases fitting TRBD1. Per the germline V gene, CDR1 is SGHTA and CDR2 is FQGNSA. Trimming removed 4 bases from V and 3 bases from J; junction bases left unmatched: 2. CDR3 length equals 13 residues. The CDR3 DNA reads as TGTGCCAGCAGCTCGGGACAGTACTATGGCTACACCTTC. Amino acid sequence: CASSSGQYYGYTF.

The V gene is TRBV16, the J gene TRBJ1-3; D is unclear. The germline V and J ends were trimmed by 5 bases and 4 bases, with 3 bases remaining between them. The CDR3 extends over 11 amino acids. Germline-derived CDR1 and CDR2 are KGHSY and FQNENV. CDR3: CASSEGNTIYF. In nucleotides, the CDR3 is TGTGCCAGCAGCGAGGGAAACACCATATATTTT.

The chain recombines TRBV30 with TRBJ2-7, with TRBD2 matching over 9 bases. Germline V lookup: CDR1 GTSNPN, CDR2 SVGIG (reference sequence). The CDR3 runs to 15 residues. Trimming removed 4 bases from V and 7 bases from J; junction bases left unmatched: 14. CDR3 nucleotide sequence: TGTGCCTGGAACCAACAGCGGGAGGCGCCGGAAGAGCAGTACTTC. Protein sequence: CAWNQQREAPEEQYF.

The rearrangement joins TRBV28 to TRBJ2-2; D is perhaps TRBD1 (6 bases). V lost 4 bases and J lost 6, with 15 bases in between. The CDR3 extends over 15 amino acids. Germline V gene lookup returns CDR1 MDHEN and CDR2 SYDVKM. The CDR3 is CASSSLTGIAGELFF. The CDR3, as DNA: TGTGCCAGCAGTTCTCTAACAGGGATAGCCGGGGAGCTGTTTTTT.

The V and J genes are TRBV7-2 and TRBJ2-5; a possible D gene is TRBD2 (6 bases). Germline V gene data show CDR1 as SGHTA and CDR2 as FQGNSA. The CDR3 has 13 residues. V shed 7 bases and J shed 2 bases, with 11 bases lying between them. The CDR3 sequence: CASTQRGQETQYF. The DNA for the CDR3 is TGTGCCAGCACCCAACGGGGGCAAGAGACCCAGTACTTC.

The J gene is TRBJ2-3, the V gene TRBV27; D is perhaps TRBD2 (7 bases). The germline gives CDR1 MNHEY, CDR2 SMNVEV (reference sequence). Trimming took 6 bases from V and 1 from J, leaving 20 bases between them. The CDR3 consists of 17 residues. The CDR3 here is CASSRGGFGGGTDTQYF. CDR3 nucleotides: TGTGCCAGCAGCAGGGGAGGGTTCGGCGGGGGCACAGATACGCAGTATTTT.

The sample holds a few counts of this clone. The chain is built from TRBV28 and TRBJ1-5; no firm D call. Germline assignment: CDR1 MDHEN and CDR2 SYDVKM. The CDR3 has 14 amino acids. Trimming left V 7 bases short and J 0 bases short, with 10 bases between. CDR3 amino acids: CASTFWRSNQPQHF. The CDR3 DNA reads as TGTGCCAGCACCTTCTGGCGTAGCAATCAGCCCCAGCATTTT.

The chain has TRBV6-1 and TRBJ1-2; the D gene is possibly TRBD1 (5 bases). The CDR3 is 14 residues long. Trimming took off 7 bases at V and 0 bases at J, with 12 bases between the two ends. CDR1 and CDR2 from the germline V gene are MNHNS and SASEGT. The CDR3: CASNLRTTNYGYTF. In DNA, the CDR3 is TGTGCCAGCAACCTACGGACAACTAACTATGGCTACACCTTC.

The chain recombines TRBV9 with TRBJ2-1; D possibly corresponds to TRBD2 (5 bases). The CDR3 sequence is 16 residues long. Germline CDR1 is SGDLS and CDR2 is YYNGEE. Trimming took off 4 bases at V and 4 bases at J, with 18 bases between the two ends. Written as DNA, the CDR3 is TGTGCCAGCAGCCCCCGGGGTAGCTTGACTTACAATGAGCAGTTCTTC. Amino acid sequence: CASSPRGSLTYNEQFF.